This TCR beta chain was captured by sequencing in a study of blood T cell repertoires in COVID-19. Study as a whole: Acute-phase and convalescent COVID-19 samples originated in the United States, Italy and Spain.

Using immunoSEQ multiplex PCR, the repertoire was profiled, and TCRdb retains in-frame clones only, with some absent. The sample has fewer than 400,000 clones; around 85% are singletons. Sequenced: PBMCs or T cells enriched from blood (not recorded which). This TCR was sampled from a woman in her twenties or thirties who had been exposed to COVID-19.

The CDR3 region has the DNA TGTGCCAGCAGCCCGGGACAGAGGACAGATACGCAGTATTTT. This gives the protein CASSPGQRTDTQYF. The gene calls are TRBV6-5 and TRBJ2-3, with 7 positions matching TRBD1. In germline, CDR1 is MNHEY, CDR2 SVGAGI. The CDR3 is made up of 14 amino acids. Trimming at V came to 6 bases and at J to 3 bases, leaving 6 bases not matched to a gene.